The 8 T cell receptor beta chains in this list originate from one sample, sequenced in a study of T cell clonality in common variable immunodeficiency (dated by TCRdb to about 2015). Libraries were built with the immunoSEQ multiplex PCR assay. TCRdb retrieved this table from immuneACCESS and kept in-frame rearrangements only. Not all clones are present; in checked studies, unresolved V genes account for under half, and no reason is known for the remainder. For this sample, some 28,000 clones are listed, none of them singletons. About 13% of the sample comes from the top ten. The specimen was peripheral blood mononuclear cells. The receptor source for this set is a person aged 18 to 70 in good health.

This clone was picked up many times. The CDR3 extends 3 residues past the end of the read, so its final part is completed from the germline J gene. This chain links TRBV10-3 with TRBJ1-2; D unresolved. Germline CDR1 and CDR2: ENHRY and SYGVKD. The CDR3 runs 18 residues. The CDR3 is CAISESTAFTSPEKTYTF. CDR3 DNA, as far as it was read: TGTGCCATCAGTGAGTCGACCGCTTTTACTAGCCCCGAAAAGACC.

This clone appeared many times. Read data end 3 residues before the CDR3 end; the end is taken from the germline J gene. This chain links TRBV7-9 with TRBJ1-4, with 9 bases aligning to TRBD1. Germline V gene data show CDR1 as SEHNR and CDR2 as FQNEAQ (reference sequence). This CDR3 is 15 amino acids long. J was trimmed by 6 bases and V by 1 base; bases with no gene match: 3. Partial CDR3 DNA: TGTGCCAGCAGCTTAGGGGACAGGGACGATGAAAAA. It codes for CASSLGDRDDEK. The entire CDR3 sequence reads CASSLGDRDDEKLFF.

In its sample, this clone was seen many times. The read stops 3 residues short of the end of the CDR3; the missing end is completed from the germline J gene. The chain recombines TRBV5-1 with TRBJ2-7, with D perhaps TRBD1 (6 bases). CDR3 length: 16 amino acids. CDR1 and CDR2 (germline): SGHRS, YFSETQ. V lost 0 bases to trimming and J lost 0 bases, with 13 bases between them. The CDR3 sequence: CASSLAGPTGSYEQYF. The DNA read from the CDR3 is TGCGCCAGCAGCTTGGCCGGGCCGACAGGCTCCTACGAG.

This clone showed up many times. The CDR3 extends 3 residues past the end of the read, so its final part is completed from the germline J gene. The chain couples TRBV20-1 to TRBJ2-3; perhaps TRBD2 as D (5 bases). Germline CDR1 DFQATT, CDR2 SNEGSKA (reference sequence). The CDR3 has 14 residues. The ends were cut back, 6 bases at V and 2 bases at J, with 15 bases in the middle. CDR3 DNA (partial): TGCAGTGCAGCGGACCCGCGGGTCACAGATACG. This sequence encodes CSAADPRVTDT. The complete CDR3 protein is CSAADPRVTDTQYF.

This clone was seen ten or more times. The sequence runs out 3 residues before the end of the CDR3; the remainder is reconstructed from the germline J gene. The chain is built from TRBV5-1 and TRBJ2-2; no clear D. V was trimmed by 1 base and J by 0 bases, leaving 10 bases between them. Germline CDR1 reads SGHRS; CDR2 reads YFSETQ. The CDR3 totals 16 residues. CDR3 region: CASSLRVQTNTGELFF. The covered CDR3 bases are TGCGCCAGCAGCTTGCGGGTCCAGACGAACACCGGGGAG.

Many counts were recorded for this clone. The read ends 3 residues early relative to the CDR3; the germline J gene fills the gap. The chain couples TRBV7-7 to TRBJ2-3, with 9 bases lining up with TRBD2. V shed 1 base and J 3 bases; nucleotides not matched to a gene: 5. Germline CDR1 and CDR2: SSHAT and FNYEAQ (reference sequence). The CDR3 covers 16 residues. The CDR3 bases that were read are TGTGCCAGCAGCTTAGGGCTAGCGGGGAAGACAGATACG. It encodes CASSLGLAGKTDT. The whole CDR3 protein reads CASSLGLAGKTDTQYF.

Ten or more counts support this clone. CDR3 loop: CAISATGSYNSPLHF. The covered CDR3 bases are TGTGCCATCAGTGCCACGGGGTCCTATAATTCACCC. The gene calls are TRBV10-3 and TRBJ1-6; D is unresolved. The CDR3 is cut off 3 residues early in the read; its end comes from the germline J gene. The CDR3 contains 15 residues. Germline values: CDR1 ENHRY, CDR2 SYGVKD. V shed 4 bases and J shed 1 base, with 8 bases lying between them.

There are many counts of this clone. Sequencing ends 3 residues short of the CDR3 end; the germline J gene provides the rest. The chain joins TRBV29-1 to TRBJ2-7; 7 nucleotides match TRBD1. V was clipped by 1 base and J by 0 bases; unmatched bases: 6. This CDR3 is 15 amino acids long. Per germline, CDR1 SQVTM and CDR2 ANQGSEA. The covered CDR3 bases are TGCAGCGTTGAAGGAGGGGGACAGAACTCCTACGAG. This encodes CSVEGGGQNSYE. The entire CDR3 reads CSVEGGGQNSYEQYF.